The entry below describes one TCR beta chain. The antigen remains undetermined. The data belong to a study of T cell responses to AZD1222 COVID-19 vaccine. The study's findings and limits: Baseline seropositivity characterized only a handful of AZD1222 recipients. CD4 TCRs covered the whole spike, strongest at regions 160-218 and 743-854.

Measured with immunoSEQ multiplex PCR; TCRdb has only the in-frame clones, and not every one. The data show fewer than 300,000 clones, approximately 95% seen once. There are 20 residues in the CDR3. Germline CDR1 MDHEN, CDR2 SYDVKM. Germline trimming cut 5 bases from V and 0 bases from J; bases unmatched to any gene: 9. This receptor was taken from an adult in good health. The material was peripheral blood, obtained on day 0 of AZD1222 vaccination. The gene calls are TRBV28 and TRBJ2-2; 16 bases fit TRBD2. The CDR3 sequence is CASSPGLAGGGGPNTGELFF. In DNA form, the CDR3 reads TGTGCCAGCAGTCCGGGACTAGCGGGAGGGGGAGGCCCGAACACCGGGGAGCTGTTTTTT.